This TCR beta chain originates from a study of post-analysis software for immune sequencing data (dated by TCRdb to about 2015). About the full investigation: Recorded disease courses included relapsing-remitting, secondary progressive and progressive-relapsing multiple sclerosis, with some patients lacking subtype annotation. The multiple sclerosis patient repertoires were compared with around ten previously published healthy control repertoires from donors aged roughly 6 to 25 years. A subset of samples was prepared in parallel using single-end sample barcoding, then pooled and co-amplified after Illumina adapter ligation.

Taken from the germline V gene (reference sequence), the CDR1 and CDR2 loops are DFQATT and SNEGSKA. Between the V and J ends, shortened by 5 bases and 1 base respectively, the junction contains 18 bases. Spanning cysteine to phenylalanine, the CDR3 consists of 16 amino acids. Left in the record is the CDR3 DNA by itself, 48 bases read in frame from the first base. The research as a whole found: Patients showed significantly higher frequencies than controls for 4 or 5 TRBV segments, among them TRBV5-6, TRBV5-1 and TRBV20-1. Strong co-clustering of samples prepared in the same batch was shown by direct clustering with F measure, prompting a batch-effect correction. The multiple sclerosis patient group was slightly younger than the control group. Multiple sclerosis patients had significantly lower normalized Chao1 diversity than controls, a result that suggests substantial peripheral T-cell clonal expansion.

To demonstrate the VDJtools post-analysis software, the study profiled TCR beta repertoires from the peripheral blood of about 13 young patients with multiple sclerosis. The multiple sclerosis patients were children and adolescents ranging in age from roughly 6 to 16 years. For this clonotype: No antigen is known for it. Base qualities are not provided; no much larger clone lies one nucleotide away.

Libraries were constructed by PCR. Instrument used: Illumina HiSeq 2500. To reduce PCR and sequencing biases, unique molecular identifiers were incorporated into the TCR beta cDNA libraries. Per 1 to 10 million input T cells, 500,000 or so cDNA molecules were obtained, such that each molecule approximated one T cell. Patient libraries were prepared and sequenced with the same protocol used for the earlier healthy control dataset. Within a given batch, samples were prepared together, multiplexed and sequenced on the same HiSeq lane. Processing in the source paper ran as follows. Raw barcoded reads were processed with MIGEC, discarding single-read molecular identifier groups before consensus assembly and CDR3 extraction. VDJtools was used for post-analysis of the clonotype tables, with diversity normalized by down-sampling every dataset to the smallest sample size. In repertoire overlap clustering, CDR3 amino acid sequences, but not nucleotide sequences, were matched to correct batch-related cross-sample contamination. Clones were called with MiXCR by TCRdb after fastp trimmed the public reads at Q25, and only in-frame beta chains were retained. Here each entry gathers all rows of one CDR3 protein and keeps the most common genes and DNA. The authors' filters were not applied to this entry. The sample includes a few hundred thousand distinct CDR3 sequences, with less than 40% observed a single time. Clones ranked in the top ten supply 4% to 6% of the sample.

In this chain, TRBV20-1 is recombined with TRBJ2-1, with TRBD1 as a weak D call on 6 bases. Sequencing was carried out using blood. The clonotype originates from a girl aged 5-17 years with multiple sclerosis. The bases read TGCAGTGCTCCCCGAACAGGGCCGGTTTCCTACAATGAGCAGTTCTTC. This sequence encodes CSAPRTGPVSYNEQFF.